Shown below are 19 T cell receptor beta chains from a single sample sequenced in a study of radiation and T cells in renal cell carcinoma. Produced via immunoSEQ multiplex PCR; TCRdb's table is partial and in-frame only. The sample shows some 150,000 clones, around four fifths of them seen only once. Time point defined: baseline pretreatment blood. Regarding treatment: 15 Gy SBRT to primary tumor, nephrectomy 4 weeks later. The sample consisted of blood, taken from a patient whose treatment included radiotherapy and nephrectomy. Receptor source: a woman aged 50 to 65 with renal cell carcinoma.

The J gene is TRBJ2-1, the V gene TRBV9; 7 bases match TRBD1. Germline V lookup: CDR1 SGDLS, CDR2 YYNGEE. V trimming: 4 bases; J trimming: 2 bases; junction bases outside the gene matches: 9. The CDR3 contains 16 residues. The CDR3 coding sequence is TGTGCCAGCAGCCTATCACAGGGGACCCCCTACAATGAGCAGTTCTTC. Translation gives CASSLSQGTPYNEQFF.

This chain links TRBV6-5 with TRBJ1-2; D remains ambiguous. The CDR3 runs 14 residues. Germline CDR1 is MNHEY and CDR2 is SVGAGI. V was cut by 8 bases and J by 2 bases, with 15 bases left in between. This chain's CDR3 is CASLGKARNYGYTF. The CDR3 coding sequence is TGTGCCAGCCTCGGAAAGGCCAGGAACTATGGCTACACCTTC.

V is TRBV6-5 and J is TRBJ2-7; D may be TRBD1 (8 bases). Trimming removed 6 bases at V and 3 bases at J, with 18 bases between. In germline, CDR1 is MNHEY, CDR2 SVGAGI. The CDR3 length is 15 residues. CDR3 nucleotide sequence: TGTGCCAGCAGCCCAACAGGGGGGGGAAGCTACGAGCAGTACTTC. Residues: CASSPTGGGSYEQYF.

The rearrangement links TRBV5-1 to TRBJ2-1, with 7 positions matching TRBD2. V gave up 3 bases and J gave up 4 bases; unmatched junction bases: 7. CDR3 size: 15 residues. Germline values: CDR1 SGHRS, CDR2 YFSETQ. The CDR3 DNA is TGCGCCAGCAGCTCAGCCGGGACTACGTACAATGAGCAGTTCTTC. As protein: CASSSAGTTYNEQFF.

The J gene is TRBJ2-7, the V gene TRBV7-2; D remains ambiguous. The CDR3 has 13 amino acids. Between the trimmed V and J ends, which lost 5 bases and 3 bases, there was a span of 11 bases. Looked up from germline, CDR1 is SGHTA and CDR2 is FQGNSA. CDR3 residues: CASSLPTDYEQYF. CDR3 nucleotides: TGTGCCAGCAGCCTACCGACGGACTACGAGCAGTACTTC.

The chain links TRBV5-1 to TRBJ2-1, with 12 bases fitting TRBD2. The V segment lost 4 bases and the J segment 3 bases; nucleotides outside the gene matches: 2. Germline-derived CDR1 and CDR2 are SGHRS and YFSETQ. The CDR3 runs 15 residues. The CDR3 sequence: CASSPLAGGYNEQFF. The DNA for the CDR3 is TGCGCCAGCAGCCCACTAGCGGGGGGCTACAATGAGCAGTTCTTC.

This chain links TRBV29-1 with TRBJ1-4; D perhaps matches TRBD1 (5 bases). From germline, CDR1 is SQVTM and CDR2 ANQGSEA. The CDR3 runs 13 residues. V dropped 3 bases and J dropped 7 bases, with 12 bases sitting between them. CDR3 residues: CSVEPGHGEKLFF. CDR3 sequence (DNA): TGCAGCGTTGAGCCAGGGCATGGTGAAAAACTGTTTTTT.

CDR3: CASSFIAGTYEQYF. In DNA form, the CDR3 reads TGTGCCAGCAGCTTTATAGCGGGAACCTACGAGCAGTACTTC. The V and J genes are TRBV5-6 and TRBJ2-7; the match to TRBD2 covers 8 bases. This CDR3 has 14 residues. Germline V lookup: CDR1 SGHDT, CDR2 YYEEEE. The trim removed 2 bases at V and 2 bases at J, leaving 3 bases unmatched.

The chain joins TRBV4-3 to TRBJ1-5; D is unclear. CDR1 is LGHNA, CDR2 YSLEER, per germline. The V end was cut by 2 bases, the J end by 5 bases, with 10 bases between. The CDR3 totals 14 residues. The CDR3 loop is CASSQRAEDQPQHF. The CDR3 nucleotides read TGCGCCAGCAGCCAACGGGCAGAGGATCAGCCCCAGCATTTT.

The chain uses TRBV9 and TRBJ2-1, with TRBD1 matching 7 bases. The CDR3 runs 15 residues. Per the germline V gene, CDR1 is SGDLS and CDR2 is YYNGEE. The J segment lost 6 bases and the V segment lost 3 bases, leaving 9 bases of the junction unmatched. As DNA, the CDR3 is TGTGCCAGCAGCGCATCCGGGACAGTAATCAATGAGCAGTTCTTC. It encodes CASSASGTVINEQFF.

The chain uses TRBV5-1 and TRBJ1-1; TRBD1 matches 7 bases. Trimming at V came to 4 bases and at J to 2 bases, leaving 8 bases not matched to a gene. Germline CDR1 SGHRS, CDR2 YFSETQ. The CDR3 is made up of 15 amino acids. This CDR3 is CASSAGTGVNTEAFF. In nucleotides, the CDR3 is TGCGCCAGCAGCGCAGGAACAGGGGTTAACACTGAAGCTTTCTTT.

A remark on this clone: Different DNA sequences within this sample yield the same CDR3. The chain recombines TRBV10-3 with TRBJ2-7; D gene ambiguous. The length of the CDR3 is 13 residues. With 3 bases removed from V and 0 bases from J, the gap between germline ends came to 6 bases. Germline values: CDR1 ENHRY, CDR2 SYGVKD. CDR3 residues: CAISDGYSYEQYF. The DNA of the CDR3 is TGTGCCATCAGTGATGGCTACTCCTACGAGCAGTACTTC.

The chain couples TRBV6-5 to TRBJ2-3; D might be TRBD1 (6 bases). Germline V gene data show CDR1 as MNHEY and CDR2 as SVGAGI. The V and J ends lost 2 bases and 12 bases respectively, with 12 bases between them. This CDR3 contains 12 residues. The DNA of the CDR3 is TGTGCCAGCAGTTACATGGGGGCCTCACAGTATTTT. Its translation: CASSYMGASQYF.

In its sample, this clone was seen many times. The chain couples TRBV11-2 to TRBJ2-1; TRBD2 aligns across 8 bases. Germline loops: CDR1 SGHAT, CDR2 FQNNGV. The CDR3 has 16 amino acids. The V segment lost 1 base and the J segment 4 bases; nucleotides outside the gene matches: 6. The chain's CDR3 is CASSLAGGDLYNEQFF. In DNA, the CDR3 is TGTGCCAGCAGCTTAGCCGGGGGGGACTTGTACAATGAGCAGTTCTTC.

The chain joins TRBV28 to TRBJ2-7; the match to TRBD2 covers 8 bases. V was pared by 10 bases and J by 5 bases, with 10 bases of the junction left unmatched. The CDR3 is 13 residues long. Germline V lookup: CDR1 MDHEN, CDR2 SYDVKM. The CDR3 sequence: CATGRAGGNEQYF. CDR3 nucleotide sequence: TGTGCCACCGGGAGGGCCGGTGGCAACGAGCAGTACTTC.

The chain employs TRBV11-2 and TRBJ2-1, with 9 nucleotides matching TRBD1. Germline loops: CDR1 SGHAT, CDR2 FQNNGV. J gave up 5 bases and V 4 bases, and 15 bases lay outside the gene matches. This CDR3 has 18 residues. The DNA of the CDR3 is TGTGCCAGCAGCTCCGAAATCTACAGGGGGCGAGGGGACAATGAGCAGTTCTTC. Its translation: CASSSEIYRGRGDNEQFF.

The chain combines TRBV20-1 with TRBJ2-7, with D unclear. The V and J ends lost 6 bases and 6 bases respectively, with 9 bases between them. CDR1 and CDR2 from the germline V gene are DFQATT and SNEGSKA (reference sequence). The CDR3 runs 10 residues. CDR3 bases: TGCAGTGCCGTACTCCGCGAGCAGTACTTC. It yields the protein CSAVLREQYF.

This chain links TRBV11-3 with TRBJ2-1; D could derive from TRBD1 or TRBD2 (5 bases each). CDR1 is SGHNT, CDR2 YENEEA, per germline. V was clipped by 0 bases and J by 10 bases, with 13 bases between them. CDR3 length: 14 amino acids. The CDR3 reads CASSLDPTGGEQFF. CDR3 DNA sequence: TGTGCCAGCAGCTTAGATCCAACAGGCGGGGAGCAGTTCTTC. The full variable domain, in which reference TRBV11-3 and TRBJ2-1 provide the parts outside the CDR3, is EAGVVQSPRYKIIEKKQPVAFWCNPISGHNTLYWYLQNLGQGPELLIRYENEEAVDDSQLPKDRFSAERLKGVDSTLKIQPAELGDSAVYLCASSLDPTGGEQFFGPGTRLTVL.

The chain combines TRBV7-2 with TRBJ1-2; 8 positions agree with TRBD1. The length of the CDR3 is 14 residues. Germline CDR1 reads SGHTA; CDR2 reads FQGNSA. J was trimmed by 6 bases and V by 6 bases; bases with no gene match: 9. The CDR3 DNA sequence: TGTGCCAGCAGACCGGACAGGGAGGGCCATGGCTACACCTTC. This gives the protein CASRPDREGHGYTF.